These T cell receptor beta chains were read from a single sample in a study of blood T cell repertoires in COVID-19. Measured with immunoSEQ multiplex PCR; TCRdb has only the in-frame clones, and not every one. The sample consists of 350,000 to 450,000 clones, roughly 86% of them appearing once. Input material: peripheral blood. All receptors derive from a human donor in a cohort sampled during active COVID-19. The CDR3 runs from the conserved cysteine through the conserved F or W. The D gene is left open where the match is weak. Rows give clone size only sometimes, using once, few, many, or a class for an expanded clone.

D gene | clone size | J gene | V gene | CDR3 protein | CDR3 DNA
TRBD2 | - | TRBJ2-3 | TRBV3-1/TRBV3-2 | CASSASWTSDTSSTDTQYF | TGTGCCAGCAGCGCCAGTTGGACTAGCGATACCTCTAGCACAGATACGCAGTATTTT
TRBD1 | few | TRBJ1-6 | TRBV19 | CASSPTRQGHSPLHF | TGTGCCAGTAGTCCCACCCGACAGGGGCATTCACCCCTCCACTTT
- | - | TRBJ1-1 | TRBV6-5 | CASSKLGNTEAFF | TGTGCCAGCAGTAAGCTAGGGAACACTGAAGCTTTCTTT
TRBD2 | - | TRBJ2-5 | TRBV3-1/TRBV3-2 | CASSQDRASGGVAQYF | TGTGCCAGCAGCCAAGATCGGGCTAGCGGGGGGGTGGCCCAGTACTTC
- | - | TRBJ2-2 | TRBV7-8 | CASSSEWNTGELFF | TGTGCCAGCAGCTCCGAGTGGAACACCGGGGAGCTGTTTTTT
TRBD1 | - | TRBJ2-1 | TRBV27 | CASSLNRDRVWNEQFF | TGTGCCAGCAGTTTGAACCGGGACAGGGTCTGGAATGAGCAGTTCTTC
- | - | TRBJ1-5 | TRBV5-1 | CASSLGGAEPQHF | TGCGCCAGCAGCTTGGGGGGCGCGGAGCCCCAGCATTTT
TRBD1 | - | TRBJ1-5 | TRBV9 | CASSAGQASNQPQHF | TGTGCCAGCAGCGCCGGACAGGCAAGCAATCAGCCCCAGCATTTT
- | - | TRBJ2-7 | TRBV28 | CALSPLGQSRTYEQYF | TGTGCCCTCTCCCCTCTCGGACAGTCCCGCACCTACGAGCAGTACTTC
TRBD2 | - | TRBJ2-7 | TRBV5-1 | CASSPRGLAYEQYF | TGCGCCAGCAGCCCTCGGGGACTAGCCTACGAGCAGTACTTC
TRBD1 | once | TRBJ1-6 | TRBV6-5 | CASRTTGGHSPLHF | TGTGCCAGCAGAACGACAGGGGGCCATTCACCCCTCCACTTT
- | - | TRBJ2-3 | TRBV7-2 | CASSLLGAGTDTQYF | TGTGCCAGCAGCTTACTGGGGGCTGGCACAGATACGCAGTATTTT
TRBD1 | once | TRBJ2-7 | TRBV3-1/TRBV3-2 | CASSQGFRQGSYEQYF | TGTGCCAGCAGCCAAGGATTTCGACAGGGCTCCTACGAGCAGTACTTC
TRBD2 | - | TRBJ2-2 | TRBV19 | CASSTPGLAGSSEIGELFF | TGTGCCAGTAGTACCCCAGGACTAGCGGGTTCCTCAGAAATCGGGGAGCTGTTTTTT
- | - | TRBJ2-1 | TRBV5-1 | CASSLGDTNNEQFF | TGCGCCAGCAGCTTGGGGGACACTAACAATGAGCAGTTCTTC
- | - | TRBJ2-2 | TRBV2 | CASSEGRGGGELFF | TGTGCCAGCAGTGAAGGAAGGGGTGGCGGGGAGCTGTTTTTT
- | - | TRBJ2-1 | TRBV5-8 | CASSWSWNEQFF | TGTGCCAGCAGCTGGAGCTGGAATGAGCAGTTCTTC
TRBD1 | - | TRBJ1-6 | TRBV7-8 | CASRGDRNNSPLHF | TGTGCCAGCAGGGGGGACAGGAATAATTCACCCCTCCACTTT
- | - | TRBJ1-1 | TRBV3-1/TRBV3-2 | CASASPVGGNTEAFF | TGTGCCAGCGCCTCCCCCGTCGGGGGGAACACTGAAGCTTTCTTT
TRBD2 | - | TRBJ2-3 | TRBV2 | CASSEVGASGLTDTQYF | TGTGCCAGCAGTGAAGTCGGAGCTAGCGGGCTGACAGATACGCAGTATTTT
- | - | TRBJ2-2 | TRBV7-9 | CASSLGRLNTGELFF | TGTGCCAGCAGCTTAGGGCGGCTCAACACCGGGGAGCTGTTTTTT
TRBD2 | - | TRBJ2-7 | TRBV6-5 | CATHEGGMSSYEQYF | TGTGCCACGCATGAGGGAGGGATGAGCTCCTACGAGCAGTACTTC
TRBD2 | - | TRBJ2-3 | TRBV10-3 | CAITKSPSGGRTDTQYF | TGTGCCATCACCAAGAGCCCTAGCGGGGGACGCACAGATACGCAGTATTTT
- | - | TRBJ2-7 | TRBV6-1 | CASSEPPGSPYEQYF | TGTGCCAGCAGTGAACCGCCAGGGTCCCCCTACGAGCAGTACTTC
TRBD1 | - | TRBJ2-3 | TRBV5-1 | CASSISDRVNTDTQYF | TGCGCCAGCAGCATCTCCGACAGGGTTAACACAGATACGCAGTATTTT
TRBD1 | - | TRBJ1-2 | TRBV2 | CASSRDRSFDYGYTF | TGTGCCAGCAGCAGGGACAGGAGTTTTGACTATGGCTACACCTTC
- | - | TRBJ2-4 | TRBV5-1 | CASSPRTALTIGKNIQYF | TGCGCCAGCAGCCCGAGGACAGCTTTAACAATAGGCAAAAACATTCAGTACTTC
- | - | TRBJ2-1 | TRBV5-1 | CASSPYRDSYNEQFF | TGCGCCAGCAGCCCCTACCGGGACTCCTACAATGAGCAGTTCTTC
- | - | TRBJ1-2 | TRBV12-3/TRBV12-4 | CASSETDNYGYTF | TGTGCCAGCAGCGAAACAGATAACTATGGCTACACCTTC
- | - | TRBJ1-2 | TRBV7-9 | CASDIGGLGYGYTF | TGTGCCAGCGACATTGGGGGCTTGGGCTATGGCTACACCTTC
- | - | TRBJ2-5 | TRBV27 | CASSPGGLGETQYF | TGTGCCAGCAGTCCCGGGGGGCTTGGGGAGACCCAGTACTTC
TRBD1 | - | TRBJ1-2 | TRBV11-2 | CASSLGGTANYGYTF | TGTGCCAGCAGCTTGGGTGGGACAGCTAACTATGGCTACACCTTC
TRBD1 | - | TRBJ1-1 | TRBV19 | CASSEEDRLNTEAFF | TGTGCCAGTAGCGAAGAGGACAGGTTGAACACTGAAGCTTTCTTT
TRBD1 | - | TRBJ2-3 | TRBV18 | CASSPLDRVTDTQYF | TGTGCCAGCTCACCGCTAGACAGGGTCACAGATACGCAGTATTTT
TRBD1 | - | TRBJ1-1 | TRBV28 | CASRGWTGGNTEAFF | TGTGCCAGCAGAGGTTGGACAGGGGGAAATACTGAAGCTTTCTTT
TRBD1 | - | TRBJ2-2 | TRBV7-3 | CASSLKQGAGELFF | TGTGCCAGCAGCTTAAAGCAGGGGGCTGGGGAGCTGTTTTTT
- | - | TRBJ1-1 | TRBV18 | CASSPGRESTEAFF | TGTGCCAGCTCACCAGGTAGGGAGAGCACTGAAGCTTTCTTT
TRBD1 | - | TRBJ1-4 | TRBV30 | CAWQGAHEKLFF | TGTGCCTGGCAGGGGGCTCATGAAAAACTGTTTTTT
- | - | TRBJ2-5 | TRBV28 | CASSSTGRYETQYF | TGTGCCAGCAGTTCGACTGGGAGGTATGAGACCCAGTACTTC
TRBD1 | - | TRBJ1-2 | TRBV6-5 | CASSKTGDGYTF | TGTGCCAGCAGCAAGACAGGGGATGGCTACACCTTC
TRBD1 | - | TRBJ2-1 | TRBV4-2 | CASSQGDRGFAYNEQFF | TGTGCCAGCAGCCAAGGGGACAGGGGATTTGCCTACAATGAGCAGTTCTTC
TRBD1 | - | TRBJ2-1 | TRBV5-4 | CASSRTGYTYNEQFF | TGTGCCAGCAGCAGGACAGGGTACACCTACAATGAGCAGTTCTTC
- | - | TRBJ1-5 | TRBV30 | CAWSDYVSRDIHRPQHF | TGTGCCTGGAGTGACTATGTGTCCCGGGACATCCACCGGCCCCAGCATTTT
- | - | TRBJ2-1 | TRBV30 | CAWSLRDWDNEQFF | TGTGCCTGGAGTCTTCGGGACTGGGACAATGAGCAGTTCTTC
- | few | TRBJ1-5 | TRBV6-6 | CASSYSVPGNQPQHF | TGTGCCAGCAGTTACTCCGTTCCGGGAAATCAGCCCCAGCATTTT
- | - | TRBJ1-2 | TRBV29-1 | CSVESRTASYGYTF | TGCAGCGTTGAGTCACGGACAGCTAGCTATGGCTACACCTTC